These T cell receptor beta chains were read from a single sample in a study of blood T cells in healthy people across ages. From the 5' RACE reads, TCRdb called clonotypes with MiXCR, one entry per CDR3 protein. The repertoire holds hundreds of thousands of distinct CDR3 sequences, around 43% seen once, with approximately 20% in the top ten. Sample: blood. These receptors came from a man in his fifties or sixties in good health. CDR3s include the opening cysteine and the closing phenylalanine or tryptophan. Fields, in order: J gene, V gene, CDR3 protein.

J: TRBJ2-1; V: TRBV6-4; CDR3: CASSDLCWTLYNEQFF
J: TRBJ1-1; V: TRBV27; CDR3: CASSLDSRTEAFF
J: TRBJ1-1; V: TRBV6-1; CDR3: CASNGTQNTEAFF
J: TRBJ2-1; V: TRBV7-2; CDR3: CASKAGGLWFF
J: TRBJ2-3; V: TRBV2; CDR3: CAGRAGTGTDTQYF
J: TRBJ2-7; V: TRBV14; CDR3: CASSQGDEQYF
J: TRBJ2-1; V: TRBV11-1; CDR3: CASSPDNHEQFF
J: TRBJ2-5; V: TRBV6-1; CDR3: CASSEGPGDGQYF
J: TRBJ1-2; V: TRBV5-1; CDR3: CASSWAGTEGYGYTF
J: TRBJ1-2; V: TRBV14; CDR3: CASSQDPGRITYGYTF
J: TRBJ2-7; V: TRBV16; CDR3: CASSQSLLGQYF
J: TRBJ2-3; V: TRBV25-1; CDR3: CASSAGTGVLDTQYF
J: TRBJ1-2; V: TRBV12-3/TRBV12-4; CDR3: CASRGHLGSDGYTF
J: TRBJ1-2; V: TRBV12-3/TRBV12-4; CDR3: CASNPGTGVGSYTF
J: TRBJ2-6; V: TRBV7-8; CDR3: CASSLQGRAHVLTF
J: NA; V: TRBV5-5; CDR3: CASSPQGREQYF
J: NA; V: TRBV16; CDR3: CASSQSASSANEQYF
J: TRBJ2-3; V: TRBV15; CDR3: CATSRSRDTQYF